This T cell receptor (beta chain) originates from a study of blood T cell repertoires in COVID-19. Study overall: The United States, Italy and Spain provided the acute and convalescent COVID-19 samples. PBMCs, B-cell-depleted T cells, or T cells were the source of the cDNA or gDNA that made up the material.

Per the study methods: Amplification from reference gene primers served as the basis for estimated nucleated cell counts. The assay was immunoSEQ multiplex PCR, and TCRdb's table has in-frame clones only and misses some. V, J and clone size reflect that table, while D and trimming were determined from the DNA. The sample lists 70,000 to 95,000 clones; roughly four fifths were seen once. The source material was peripheral blood. The receptor's source is a human donor in a cohort sampled during active COVID-19.

The CDR3 DNA reads TGTGCCACCAGTGGTATCCCGGGACAGGGGGCTTCGAACACCGGGGAGCTGTTTTTT. Translation gives CATSGIPGQGASNTGELFF. The chain is built from TRBV24-1 and TRBJ2-2; 12 bases fit TRBD1. J was trimmed by 0 bases and V by 5 bases; bases with no gene match: 9. Germline V gives CDR1 KGHDR, CDR2 SFDVKD. The CDR3 runs 19 residues.